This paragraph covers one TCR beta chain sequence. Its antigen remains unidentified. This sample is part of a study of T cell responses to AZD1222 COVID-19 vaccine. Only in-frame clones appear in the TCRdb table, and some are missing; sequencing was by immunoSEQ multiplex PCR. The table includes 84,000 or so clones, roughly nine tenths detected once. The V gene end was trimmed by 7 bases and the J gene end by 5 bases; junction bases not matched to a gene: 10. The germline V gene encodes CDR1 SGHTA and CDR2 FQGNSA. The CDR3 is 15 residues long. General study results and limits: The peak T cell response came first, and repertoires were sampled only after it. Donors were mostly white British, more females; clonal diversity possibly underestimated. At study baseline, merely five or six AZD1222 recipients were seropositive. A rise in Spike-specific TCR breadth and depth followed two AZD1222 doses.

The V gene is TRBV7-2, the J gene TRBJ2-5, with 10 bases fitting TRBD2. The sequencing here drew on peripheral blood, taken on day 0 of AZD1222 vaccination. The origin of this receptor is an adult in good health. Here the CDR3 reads CASILQTGLAETQYF. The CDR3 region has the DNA TGTGCCAGCATCCTGCAGACGGGACTAGCGGAGACCCAGTACTTC.